This passage covers 2 T cell receptor beta chains from one sample sequenced in a study of radiotherapy plus CTLA-4 blockade in lung cancer (dated by TCRdb to 2016 to 2019). Library generation was performed with the immunoSEQ multiplex PCR assay. What TCRdb holds here is the immuneACCESS table cut down to in-frame rearrangements. Part of the clones is not present; checked against another copy, under half of the missing clones reflect an unresolved V gene, and the others are unexplained. This sample comprises 50,000 to 65,000 clones, about three quarters of them detected only once. The ten most abundant clones make up almost 4% of the sample. The input for sequencing was peripheral blood, taken from a patient treated with radiotherapy plus ipilimumab. Receptor source: a human donor with non-small cell lung cancer who had a partial response to radiotherapy plus ipilimumab.

The gene calls are TRBV29-1 and TRBJ2-3, with a tentative D call TRBD2 (5 bases). The germline V gene has CDR1 SQVTM and CDR2 ANQGSEA. The ends were cut back, 3 bases at V and 5 bases at J, with 9 bases in the middle. CDR3 size: 12 residues. CDR3 coding DNA: TGCAGCGTTGACGGGGAAATAGATACGCAGTATTTT. It translates to CSVDGEIDTQYF.

The chain combines TRBV7-9 with TRBJ2-5; 15 bases align to TRBD2. This CDR3 is 16 amino acids long. V dropped 5 bases and J dropped 5; count of bases not matched to a gene: 6. Per germline, CDR1 SEHNR and CDR2 FQNEAQ (reference sequence). The CDR3: CASSTGTSGGLETQYF. CDR3 sequence (DNA): TGTGCCAGCAGCACCGGGACTAGCGGGGGGCTGGAGACCCAGTACTTC.